The entry below gives a single T cell receptor beta chain sequence along with its context. Assay runs were performed at deep level. In the original processing: Filtering differed since immunoSEQ provided only junctions, with no quality scores. Profiled with immunoSEQ multiplex PCR; TCRdb holds only in-frame clones, not every one. The V and J calls and clone size were taken over from that table, and D and trimming were inferred from the DNA. Among 2 million to 2.5 million clones listed, 85% to 95% were seen once. The data are from a study of shared clonotypes between healthy human individuals. On the study more broadly: Three CD4 naive, three CD4 memory, two CD8 naive and one CD8 memory plate were used per donor.

Per the germline V gene, CDR1 is MNHEY and CDR2 is SVGAGI. Unmatched junction bases numbered 8, after V lost 3 bases and J lost 5 bases. The CDR3 loop spans 15 amino acids. The material sequenced was naive CD4+ T cells from PBMCs. Subset meaning: CD45RA+ positively selected. The source of this sequence is a young man in good health. Some clones in this sample may be carry-over from other donors' samples. The J gene is TRBJ2-7, the V gene TRBV6-5; 9 bases are shared with TRBD2. The CDR3 bases are TGTGCCAGCAGTTATTCAATAGCGGGAGTCAACGAGCAGTACTTC. As protein: CASSYSIAGVNEQYF.